The T cell receptor (beta chain) described here comes from a study of patients and donors after allogeneic stem cell transplantation. The CDR3 has 19 amino acids. The germline V gene has CDR1 SGHRS and CDR2 YFSETQ. The V end was cut by 0 bases, the J end by 0 bases, with 16 bases between. MiXCR, run by TCRdb on the RT-PCR reads, gives a single entry per CDR3 protein. The repertoire has about 24,000 distinct CDR3 sequences, 42% of them found once; the top ten carry over 70%. This clonotype has just a few counts. The source material was blood, either unsorted or a sorted T cell fraction (not recorded which). The genes are TRBV5-1 and TRBJ1-6; maybe TRBD1 (6 bases). The source of this sequence is a human donor who was either an allogeneic HSCT recipient or a stem cell or donor lymphocyte infusion donor (not recorded which). It is not recorded whose cells these are; they may come from a transplant donor. The chain's CDR3 is CASSLGNVGGRSYNSPLHF. The CDR3 DNA follows: TGCGCCAGCAGCTTGGGGAACGTCGGGGGGCGCTCCTATAATTCACCCCTCCACTTT.